This TCR beta chain was documented in a study of blood T cell repertoires in COVID-19. Overall study: Specimens from acute and convalescent COVID-19 originated in the United States, Italy and Spain.

Donors in Cohort 3 who had recovered were those with two negative PCRs, healthcare professional clearance, or resolution of their symptoms. The CDR3 extends over 15 amino acids. The trim removed 6 bases at V and 4 bases at J, leaving 7 bases unmatched. Per the germline V gene, CDR1 is MDHEN and CDR2 is SYDVKM. Original analysis: Reference gene primer amplification gave estimated nucleated cell counts. Only in-frame clones appear in the TCRdb table, and some are missing; sequencing was by immunoSEQ multiplex PCR. D and trimming were read from the DNA, whereas the V and J calls and clone size are those reported in that table. Of hundreds of thousands of clones in the sample, 89% were seen once.

The chain couples TRBV28 to TRBJ1-1; TRBD1 agrees at 11 bases. Sequenced sample: PBMCs or T cells enriched from blood (not recorded which). The clonotype originates from a woman aged 40-49 years who had recovered from COVID-19. This CDR3 reads CASRRTGGASTEAFF. CDR3 nucleotide sequence: TGTGCCAGCAGGAGGACAGGGGGCGCGAGCACTGAAGCTTTCTTT.